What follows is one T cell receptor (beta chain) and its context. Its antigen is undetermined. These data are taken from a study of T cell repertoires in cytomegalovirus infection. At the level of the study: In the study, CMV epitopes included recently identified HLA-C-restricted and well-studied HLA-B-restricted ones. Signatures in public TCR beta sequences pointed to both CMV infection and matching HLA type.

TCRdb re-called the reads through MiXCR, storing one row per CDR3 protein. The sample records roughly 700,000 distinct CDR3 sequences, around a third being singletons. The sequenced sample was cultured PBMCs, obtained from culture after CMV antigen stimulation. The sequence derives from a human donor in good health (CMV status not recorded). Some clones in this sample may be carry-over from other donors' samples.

The CDR3 is CASSLYALAGPNEQFF. In DNA form, the CDR3 reads TGTGCCAGCAGCTTATACGCACTAGCGGGACCCAATGAGCAGTTCTTC. J is TRBJ2-1 and V is TRBV7-2, with 10 bases fitting TRBD2. V was clipped by 2 bases and J by 6 bases; unmatched bases: 7. CDR3 length equals 16 residues. CDR1 is SGHTA and CDR2 is FQGNSA in the germline V gene.